This T cell receptor (beta chain) was profiled in a study of T-cell reconstitution after alpha-beta-depleted transplantation in children. Notes on the study in general: As was reported, about two months after transplant, alpha-beta T cells came from several hundred expanded graft clones. At one year after transplant, newly produced T cells mostly accounted for T-cell counts and diversity. Surviving recipient cells, namely T cells and thymic progenitors, were the source of high day-60 TCRbeta diversity in some patients.

This clonotype occurred once. Its antigen is as yet unknown. This may arise from a read error, as a much more abundant clone is one base away. The CDR3 loop spans 15 amino acids. The germline gives CDR1 LGHNA, CDR2 YNFKEQ. V was clipped by 0 bases and J by 3 bases; unmatched bases: 2. Unique molecular identifiers were built into the TCRbeta library. TCRdb reanalysed the PCR reads using MiXCR and keeps one entry per CDR3 protein. The table records 780,000 or so distinct CDR3 sequences, roughly 15% of them present only once. The V and J genes are TRBV4-2 and TRBJ2-1; 7 bases line up with TRBD1. Source: PBMCs, mostly from graft donor cells, taken 360 days after TCRalphabeta/CD19-depleted stem cell transplant. This receptor was taken from a male patient aged 5 to 17 who had a stem cell transplant for acute lymphoblastic leukemia, so the T cells may come from the graft donor. The CDR3 here is CASSQDWTGYNEQFF. CDR3 DNA: TGTGCCAGCAGCCAAGATTGGACAGGCTACAATGAGCAGTTCTTC.